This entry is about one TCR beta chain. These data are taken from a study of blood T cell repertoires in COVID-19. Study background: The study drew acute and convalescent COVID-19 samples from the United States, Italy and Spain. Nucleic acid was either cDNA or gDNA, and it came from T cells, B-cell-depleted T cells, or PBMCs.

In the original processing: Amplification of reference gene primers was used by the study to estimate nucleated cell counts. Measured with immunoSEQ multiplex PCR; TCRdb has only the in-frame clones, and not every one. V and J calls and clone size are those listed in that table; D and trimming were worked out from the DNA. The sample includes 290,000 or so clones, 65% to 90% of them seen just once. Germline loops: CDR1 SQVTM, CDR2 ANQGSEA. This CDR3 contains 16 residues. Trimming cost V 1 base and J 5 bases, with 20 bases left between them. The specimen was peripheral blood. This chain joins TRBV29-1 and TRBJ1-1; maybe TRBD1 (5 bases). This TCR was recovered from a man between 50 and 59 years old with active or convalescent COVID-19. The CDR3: CSVEGGNAQEWTEAFF. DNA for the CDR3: TGCAGCGTTGAAGGGGGTAATGCACAGGAGTGGACTGAAGCTTTCTTT.